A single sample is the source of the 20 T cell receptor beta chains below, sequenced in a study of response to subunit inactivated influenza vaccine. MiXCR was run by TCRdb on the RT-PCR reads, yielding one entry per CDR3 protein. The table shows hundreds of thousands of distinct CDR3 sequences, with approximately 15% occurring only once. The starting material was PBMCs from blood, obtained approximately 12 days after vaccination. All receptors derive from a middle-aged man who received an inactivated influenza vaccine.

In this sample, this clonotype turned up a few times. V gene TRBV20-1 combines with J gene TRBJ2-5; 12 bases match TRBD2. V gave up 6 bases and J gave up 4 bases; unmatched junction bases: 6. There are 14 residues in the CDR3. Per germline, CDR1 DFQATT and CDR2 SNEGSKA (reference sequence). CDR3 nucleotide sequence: TGCAGTGCAAACCCTAGCGGGAGGGCAGAGACCCAGTACTTC. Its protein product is CSANPSGRAETQYF.

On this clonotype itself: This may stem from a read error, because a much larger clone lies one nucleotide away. CDR3 in amino acids: CASSFGTISYEQYF. The CDR3 DNA reads TGTGCCAGCAGCTTCGGGACAATCTCCTACGAGCAGTACTTC. The chain carries TRBV5-6 and TRBJ2-7, with a tentative D call TRBD1 (6 bases). The V gene's germline CDR1 is SGHDT and CDR2 YYEEEE. The CDR3 has 14 residues. With 2 bases removed from V and 0 bases from J, the gap between germline ends came to 9 bases.

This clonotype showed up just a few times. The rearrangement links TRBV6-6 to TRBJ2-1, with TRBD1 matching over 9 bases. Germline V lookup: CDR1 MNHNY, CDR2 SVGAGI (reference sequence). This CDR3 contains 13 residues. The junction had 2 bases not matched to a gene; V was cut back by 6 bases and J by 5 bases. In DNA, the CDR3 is TGTGCCAGCAGATGGGACAGGGACAATGAGCAGTTCTTC. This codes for CASRWDRDNEQFF.

CDR3 in amino acids: CASSLFRDDTEAFF. In DNA form, the CDR3 reads TGCGCCAGCAGCTTGTTCAGGGATGACACTGAAGCTTTCTTT. The J gene is TRBJ1-1, the V gene TRBV5-1, with D maybe TRBD1 (5 bases). V lost 1 base to trimming and J lost 3 bases, with 10 bases between them. CDR1 is SGHRS and CDR2 is YFSETQ in the germline V gene. This CDR3 is built from 14 residues.

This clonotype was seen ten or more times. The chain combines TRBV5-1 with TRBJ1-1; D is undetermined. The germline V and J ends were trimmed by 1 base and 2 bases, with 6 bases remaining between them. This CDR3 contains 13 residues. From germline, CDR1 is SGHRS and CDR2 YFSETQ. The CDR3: CASSLNRNTEAFF. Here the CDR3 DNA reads TGCGCCAGCAGCTTGAACAGAAACACTGAAGCTTTCTTT.

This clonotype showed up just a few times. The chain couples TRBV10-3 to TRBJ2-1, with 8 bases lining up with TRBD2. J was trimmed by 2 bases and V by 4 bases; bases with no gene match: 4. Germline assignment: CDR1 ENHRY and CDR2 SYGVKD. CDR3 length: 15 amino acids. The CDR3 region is CAISGAGGAYNEQFF. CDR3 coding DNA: TGTGCCATCAGTGGTGCCGGGGGGGCCTACAATGAGCAGTTCTTC.

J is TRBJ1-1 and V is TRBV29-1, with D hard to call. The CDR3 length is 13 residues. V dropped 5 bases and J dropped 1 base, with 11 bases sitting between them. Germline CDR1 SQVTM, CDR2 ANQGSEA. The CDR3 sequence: CSVYGRENTEAFF. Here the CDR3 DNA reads TGCAGCGTTTATGGAAGGGAGAACACTGAAGCTTTCTTT.

The CDR3 DNA reads TGTGCCTGGAGCGGGACAGGGGGCGGCGAAAAACTGTTTTTT. Its translation is CAWSGTGGGEKLFF. J is TRBJ1-4 and V is TRBV30; 12 nucleotides align to TRBD1. CDR1 is GTSNPN and CDR2 is SVGIG in the germline V gene (reference sequence). V lost 3 bases, J lost 8 bases, and 4 bases stayed unmatched. The CDR3 totals 14 residues.

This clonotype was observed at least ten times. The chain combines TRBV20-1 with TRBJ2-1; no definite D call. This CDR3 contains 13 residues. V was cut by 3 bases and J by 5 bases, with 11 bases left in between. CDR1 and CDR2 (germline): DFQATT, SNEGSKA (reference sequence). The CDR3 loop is CSASGLINNEQFF. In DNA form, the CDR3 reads TGCAGTGCTAGTGGGCTGATAAACAATGAGCAGTTCTTC.

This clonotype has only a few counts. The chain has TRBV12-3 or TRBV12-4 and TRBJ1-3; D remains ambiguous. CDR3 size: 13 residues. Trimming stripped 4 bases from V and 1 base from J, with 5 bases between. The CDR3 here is CASSSYSGNTIYF. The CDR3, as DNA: TGTGCCAGCAGTTCCTATTCTGGAAACACCATATATTTT.

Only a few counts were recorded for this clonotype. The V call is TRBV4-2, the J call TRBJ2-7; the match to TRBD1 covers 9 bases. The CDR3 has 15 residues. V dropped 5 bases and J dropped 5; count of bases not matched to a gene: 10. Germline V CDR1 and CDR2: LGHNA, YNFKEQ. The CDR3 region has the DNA TGTGCCAGCAGCGAGGGACAGGGAGTCTGGCACGAGCAGTACTTC. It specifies CASSEGQGVWHEQYF.

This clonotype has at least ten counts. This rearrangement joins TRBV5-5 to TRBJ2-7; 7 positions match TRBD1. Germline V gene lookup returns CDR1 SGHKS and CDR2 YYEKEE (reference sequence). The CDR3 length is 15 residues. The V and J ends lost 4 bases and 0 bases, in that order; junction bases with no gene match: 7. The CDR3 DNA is TGTGCCAGCAGCCTGGGACAGACTAACTCCTACGAGCAGTACTTC. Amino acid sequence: CASSLGQTNSYEQYF.

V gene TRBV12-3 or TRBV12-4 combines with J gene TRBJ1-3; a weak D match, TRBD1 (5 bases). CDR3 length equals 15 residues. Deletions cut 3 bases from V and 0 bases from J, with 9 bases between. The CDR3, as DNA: TGTGCCAGCAGTTTGGGACGGAACTCTGGAAACACCATATATTTT. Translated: CASSLGRNSGNTIYF.

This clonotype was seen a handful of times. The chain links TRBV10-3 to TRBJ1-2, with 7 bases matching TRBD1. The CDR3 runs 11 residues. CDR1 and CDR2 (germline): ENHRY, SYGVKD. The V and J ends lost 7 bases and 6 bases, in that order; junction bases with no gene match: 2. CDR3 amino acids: CAINRGNGYTF. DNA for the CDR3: TGTGCCATCAACAGGGGCAATGGCTACACCTTC.

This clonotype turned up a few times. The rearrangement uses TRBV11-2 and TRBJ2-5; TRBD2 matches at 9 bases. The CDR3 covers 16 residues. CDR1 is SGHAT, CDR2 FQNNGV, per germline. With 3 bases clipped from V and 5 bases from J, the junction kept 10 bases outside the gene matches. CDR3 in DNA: TGTGCCAGCAGCTTGACTAGCGGAAACAATCGGGAGACCCAGTACTTC. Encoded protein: CASSLTSGNNRETQYF.

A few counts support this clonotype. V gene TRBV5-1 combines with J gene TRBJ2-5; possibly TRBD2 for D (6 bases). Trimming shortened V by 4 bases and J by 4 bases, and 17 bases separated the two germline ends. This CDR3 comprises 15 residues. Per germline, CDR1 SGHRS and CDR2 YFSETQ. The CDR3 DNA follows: TGCGCCAGCAGCCCGCCGCGGGACTTTGGAGAGACCCAGTACTTC. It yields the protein CASSPPRDFGETQYF.

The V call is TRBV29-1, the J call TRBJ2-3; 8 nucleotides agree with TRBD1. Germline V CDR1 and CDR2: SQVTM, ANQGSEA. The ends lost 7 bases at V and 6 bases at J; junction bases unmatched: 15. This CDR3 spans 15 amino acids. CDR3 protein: CSALPGQGVVDTQYF. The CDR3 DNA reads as TGCAGCGCCCTCCCTGGACAGGGAGTAGTGGATACGCAGTATTTT.

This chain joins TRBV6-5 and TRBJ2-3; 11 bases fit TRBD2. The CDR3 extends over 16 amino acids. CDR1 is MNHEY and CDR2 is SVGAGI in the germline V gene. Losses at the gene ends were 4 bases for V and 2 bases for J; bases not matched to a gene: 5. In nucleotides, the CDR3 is TGTGCCAGCAGTTCACTAGCGGGAGTAATCACAGATACGCAGTATTTT. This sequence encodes CASSSLAGVITDTQYF.

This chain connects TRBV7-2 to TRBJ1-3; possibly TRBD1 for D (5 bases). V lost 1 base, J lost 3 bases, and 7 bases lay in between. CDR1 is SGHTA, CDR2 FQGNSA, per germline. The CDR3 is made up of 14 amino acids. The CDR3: CASSLVGVGNTIYF. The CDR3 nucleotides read TGTGCCAGCAGCTTAGTAGGGGTTGGAAACACCATATATTTT.

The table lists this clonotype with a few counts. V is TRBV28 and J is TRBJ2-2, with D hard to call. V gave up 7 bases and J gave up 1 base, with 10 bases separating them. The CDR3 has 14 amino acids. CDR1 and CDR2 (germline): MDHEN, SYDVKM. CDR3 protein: CASTRVGNTGELFF. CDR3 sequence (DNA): TGTGCCAGCACAAGGGTCGGGAACACCGGGGAGCTGTTTTTT.